This entry is about one T cell receptor (beta chain). No antigen is known for it. CD45RA-negative memory and CD45RA+ naive subsets were split from the CD4+ cells. The authors split each subset's genomic DNA evenly across several immunoSEQ plates. Clones were read by immunoSEQ multiplex PCR, and TCRdb kept only the in-frame ones, dropping some. The sample records around 1.4 million clones, approximately 98.5% being singletons. This specimen belongs to a study of shared clonotypes between healthy human individuals. Findings of the study overall: Researchers found naive subsets generally carried larger estimated richness than memory subsets.

This receptor was obtained from a man aged 25 to 40 in good health. The material sequenced was naive CD4+ T cells sorted from blood. This sample's subset: CD45RA+ positively selected.

This CDR3 is CASAGTSGRRTGELFF. The CDR3 DNA reads as TGTGCCAGCGCCGGGACATCGGGTCGGAGAACCGGGGAGCTGTTTTTT. The chain employs TRBV7-9 and TRBJ2-2, with a tentative D call TRBD1 (6 bases). V was cut by 8 bases and J by 5 bases, with 21 bases left in between. The germline V gene encodes CDR1 SEHNR and CDR2 FQNEAQ (reference sequence). The CDR3 extends over 16 amino acids.